This record covers a single T cell receptor beta chain. Those enrolled, adults aged roughly 18 to 89 years, came from 24 US areas. The data belong to a study of blood T cell repertoires in COVID-19. Study-wide background: Samples came from the United States, Italy and Spain, spanning acute and convalescent COVID-19. PBMCs, B-cell-depleted T cells, or T cells provided the cDNA or gDNA that made up the material.

In the study's own analysis: By means of reference gene primer amplification, nucleated cell counts were estimated. Using immunoSEQ multiplex PCR, the repertoire was profiled, and TCRdb retains in-frame clones only, with some absent. V and J calls and clone size are as listed in that table; D and trimming were resolved from the DNA. In the table there are 82,000 or so clones, about 89% of which are singletons. V dropped 3 bases and J dropped 5; count of bases not matched to a gene: 5. This CDR3 is built from 16 residues. CDR1 and CDR2 from the germline V gene are LGHDT and YNNKEL (reference sequence).

The chain combines TRBV3-1 (or the pseudogene TRBV3-2) with TRBJ1-6, with 9 nucleotides matching TRBD1. Sequenced sample: PBMCs or T cells enriched from blood (not recorded which). This clonotype was obtained from a woman aged 45 to 65 with acute COVID-19. The CDR3 sequence is CASSQGQGNNNSPLHF. The CDR3, as DNA: TGTGCCAGCAGCCAGGGACAGGGAAATAATAATTCACCCCTCCACTTT.